This T cell receptor (beta chain) originates from a study of T cells in Graves' hyperthyroidism and ophthalmopathy (dated by TCRdb to the late 2010s). A note on the overall study: Peripheral blood was collected at initial diagnosis, before any treatment. To identify distinguishing TCR V-J signatures, a discovery cohort of about 100 patients was used, comprising 40 to 45 with Graves' ophthalmopathy and some 60 with stable Graves' hyperthyroidism. An independent validation cohort of under 20 hyperthyroidism patients and about 16 patients who later progressed to ophthalmopathy tested prospective prediction of ophthalmopathy. For training and testing, the 100 or so patients in the discovery cohort were randomly divided in a 7:3 ratio. Thyroid tissue and blood T-cell repertoires from several Graves' hyperthyroidism patients were also compared in the study. Once sampling was done, hyperthyroidism patients were given methimazole at a starting dose of 30 mg daily, whereas ophthalmopathy patients were given high-dose intravenous methylprednisolone. TCR Vbeta CDR3 sequencing of fewer than 150 peripheral blood samples (under 45 ophthalmopathy, 75 hyperthyroidism and approximately 17 progressor patients) is reported in the paper.

Sequences SNHLY (CDR1) and FYNNEI (CDR2) are obtained from the germline V gene. The CDR3 contains 16 residues, cysteine and phenylalanine counted. The only DNA kept is the CDR3, 48 bases in frame from the first base. Trimming removed 7 bases from V and 5 bases from J; the gene matches leave 15 bases unexplained. Beyond this particular receptor, the publication reports: In validation, the model predicted progression to ophthalmopathy a median of 6.5 months before onset, with about 71% sensitivity and just under 75% specificity. Most expanded thyroid clonotypes (frequency above 0.001) were also found in blood, which suggests that blood repertoires may mirror thyroid immune responses. In cross-validation, a model built on a 13 V-J signature told ophthalmopathy apart from stable hyperthyroidism with just under 90% sensitivity and around 81% specificity, and in testing the same model reached 80%/75%. Sample size was not statistically predetermined, and investigators were not blinded to group allocation.

This clonotype showed up many times. Its specific antigen is unknown. No much larger clone exists at a distance of one base, and base qualities are not known. The TCR beta CDR3 regions were amplified from the RNA transcripts. A first-round RT-PCR of the TCR CDR3 used the HTBI primer set with the Qiagen OneStep RT-PCR kit. Libraries were constructed in a second round of multiplex PCR, after which size selection and purification were carried out. Libraries were sequenced paired-end with 100 bp reads on an Illumina HiSeq2000. In the source study's methods: Raw data were processed with SOAPnuke, discarding reads with adapters, uncalled bases, mean Phred below 15, or no exact constant-primer or identifier match. COPE v1.2.5 was used to merge the high-quality paired reads, and each unique nucleotide sequence was defined as a clonotype. MiTCR v1.1 was used to align clonotypes to the IMGT TRBV, TRBD and TRBJ reference segments. Analysis was restricted to V-J combinations with a frequency above 0.0001, which covered 99.2% of repertoires. The TCS score was defined as the ratio of F50 (clonal expansion) to E x V (chaos), calculated using BLOSUM62-based TCRdist between CDR3 peptides within each V-J. Welch's t-statistics and random forest reduced just over 500 V-J features to roughly 13, which were used in a naive Bayes classifier (R e1071). TCRdb passed the public sequencing reads through fastp at Q25 and MiXCR, retaining productive beta sequences. All rows with the same CDR3 protein become a single entry with the most common DNA and genes. TCRdb's processing, not the authors', yielded these V and J calls. This sample gives around 300,000 distinct CDR3 sequences in total; around 20% of them show up just once. Around 62% of the sample rests with the top ten.

In the ophthalmopathy patients, disease was moderately to severely active, with a Clinical Activity Score of 3 or more, a NOSPECS grade of 4 or more, and a duration of less than 3 months. Exclusion was applied to patients with uncontrolled infections, other autoimmune diseases, pregnancy or lactation. Diagnoses relied on clinical symptoms, serum thyroxine and TRAb, thyroid ultrasound and orbital computed tomography. PBMCs were separated from roughly 10 ml of fresh peripheral blood using Ficoll-Paque density gradient centrifugation. Total RNA was extracted with Trizol reagent, and quality was checked on an Agilent 2100 Bioanalyzer.

The sample was blood. The receptor was derived from a man aged 30 to 45 with Graves' ophthalmopathy. Recombination joined TRBV2 with TRBJ2-5; 8 central nucleotides agree with TRBD2. At the DNA level, the sequence is TGTGCCAGCACCCGTAGGAGTAGCGGGACCGGGGAGACCCAGTACTTC. This yields the protein CASTRRSSGTGETQYF.